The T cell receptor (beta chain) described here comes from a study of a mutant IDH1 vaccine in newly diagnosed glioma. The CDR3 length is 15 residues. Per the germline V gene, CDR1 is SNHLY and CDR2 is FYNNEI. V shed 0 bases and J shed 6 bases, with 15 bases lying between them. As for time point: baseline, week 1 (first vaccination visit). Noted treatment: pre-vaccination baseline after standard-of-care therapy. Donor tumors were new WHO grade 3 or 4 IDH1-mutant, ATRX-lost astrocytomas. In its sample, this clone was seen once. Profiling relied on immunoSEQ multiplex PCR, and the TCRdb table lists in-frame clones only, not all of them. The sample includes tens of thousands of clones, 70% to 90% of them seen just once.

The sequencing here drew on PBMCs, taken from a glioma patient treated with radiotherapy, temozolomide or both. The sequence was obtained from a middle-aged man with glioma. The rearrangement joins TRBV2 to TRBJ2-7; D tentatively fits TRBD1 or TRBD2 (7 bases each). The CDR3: CASSEARGGGGEQYF. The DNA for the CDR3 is TGTGCCAGCAGTGAAGCAAGGGGAGGGGGCGGCGAGCAGTACTTC. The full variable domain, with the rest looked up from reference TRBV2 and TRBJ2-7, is EPEVTQTPSHQVTQMGQEVILRCVPISNHLYFYWYRQILGQKVEFLVSFYNNEISEKSEIFDDQFSVERPDGSNFTLKIRSTKLEDSAMYFCASSEARGGGGEQYFGPGTRLTVT.